The 12 T cell receptor beta chains below come from one sample, sequenced in a study of OX40 agonist ivuxolimab in advanced cancers. Libraries were built with the immunoSEQ multiplex PCR assay. TCRdb mirrors the immuneACCESS table, restricted to in-frame sequences. Some clones are absent from its copies; in checked studies, under half trace to an unresolved V gene, and the reason for the others is unknown. A total of about 100,000 clones appear in this sample, 84% of them only once. Of the sample, less than 5.5% is held by the ten largest clones. The sample here was CD4+ or CD8+ T cells sorted from blood, taken in a trial of the OX40 agonist ivuxolimab. The receptors derive from an adult with an advanced solid tumor such as melanoma, head and neck, liver or kidney cancer.

This chain links TRBV2 with TRBJ2-7, with 8 bases aligning to TRBD1. Per germline, CDR1 SNHLY and CDR2 FYNNEI. This CDR3 spans 14 amino acids. J was trimmed by 2 bases and V by 7 bases; bases with no gene match: 7. CDR3 coding DNA: TGTGCCAGCACTCCGACAGGGGTGGCCTACGAGCAGTACTTC. Translated: CASTPTGVAYEQYF.

This clone was seen just once. The chain employs TRBV15 and TRBJ2-3; 9 bases match TRBD2. Germline V gene data show CDR1 as LNHNV and CDR2 as YYDKDF (reference sequence). CDR3 length: 17 residues. The J segment lost 6 bases and the V segment lost 0 bases, leaving 10 bases of the junction unmatched. The CDR3 bases are TGTGCCACCAGCAGAGAAGGTGTAGCGGGAGTAGGTGATACGCAGTATTTT. This encodes CATSREGVAGVGDTQYF.

V usage is TRBV4-3 and J usage is TRBJ1-1; no definite D call. Germline V CDR1 and CDR2: LGHNA, YSLEER. V lost 5 bases and J 3 bases, leaving 13 bases between the germline ends. The CDR3 extends over 14 amino acids. In DNA, the CDR3 is TGCGCCAGCAGCGAGACTCCAGCGGACACTGAAGCTTTCTTT. Its protein is CASSETPADTEAFF.

The chain recombines TRBV10-3 with TRBJ1-2; the D is unclear. This CDR3 is 12 amino acids long. V lost 4 bases and J lost 1, with 4 bases in between. Per germline, CDR1 ENHRY and CDR2 SYGVKD. CDR3: CAISANNYGYTF. The CDR3 DNA sequence: TGTGCCATCAGTGCCAATAACTATGGCTACACCTTC.

The chain links TRBV27 to TRBJ2-1; perhaps TRBD2 as D (6 bases). The CDR3 spans 14 residues. V lost 6 bases and J 8 bases, leaving 17 bases between the germline ends. Germline V gene data show CDR1 as MNHEY and CDR2 as SMNVEV (reference sequence). The CDR3 nucleotides read TGTGCCAGCAGCCACGGGGGTGGGTTCGATGAGCAGTTCTTC. Translation: CASSHGGGFDEQFF.

The chain recombines TRBV29-1 with TRBJ1-1; TRBD1 is a possible D gene (5 bases). The CDR3 is made up of 13 amino acids. Germline V CDR1 and CDR2: SQVTM, ANQGSEA. Trimming stripped 2 bases from V and 6 bases from J, with 13 bases between. For the CDR3, the DNA is TGCAGCGTTGAAATCCAGGGTAACGCTGAAGCTTTCTTT. This encodes CSVEIQGNAEAFF.

The CDR3 DNA reads as TGTGCCAGCAGCCTTAGGGCGGGGTCCAACACCGGGGAGCTGTTTTTT. This gives the protein CASSLRAGSNTGELFF. The V gene is TRBV9, the J gene TRBJ2-2; possible D gene TRBD2, 6 bases. Trimming shortened V by 4 bases and J by 2 bases, and 15 bases separated the two germline ends. The CDR3 loop spans 16 amino acids. Per germline, CDR1 SGDLS and CDR2 YYNGEE.

The chain has TRBV12-5 and TRBJ1-3; unclear D gene. V dropped 0 bases and J dropped 2 bases, with 2 bases sitting between them. The germline V gene encodes CDR1 LGHNT and CDR2 FRNRAP. The CDR3 totals 13 residues. The CDR3 spells CASGLVPGNTIYF. The CDR3 DNA reads TGTGCTAGTGGTTTGGTACCTGGAAACACCATATATTTT.

The rearrangement joins TRBV7-9 to TRBJ1-1, with D unresolved. Germline CDR1 is SEHNR and CDR2 is FQNEAQ (reference sequence). The length of the CDR3 is 13 residues. V was shortened by 10 bases and J by 1 base, with 13 bases between the two germline ends. CDR3 nucleotide sequence: TGTGCCATGGCGCAGGTGGCGAACACTGAAGCTTTCTTT. As protein: CAMAQVANTEAFF.

In nucleotides, the CDR3 is TGTGCCAGCAGCTTAGAACGGCACTATGGCTACACCTTC. It yields the protein CASSLERHYGYTF. The V call is TRBV7-6, the J call TRBJ1-2; D is unresolved. Germline CDR1 is SGHVS and CDR2 is FNYEAQ. The ends were cut back, 1 base at V and 3 bases at J, with 6 bases in the middle. The CDR3 runs to 13 residues.

V and J are TRBV6-5 and TRBJ1-2, with 7 bases fitting TRBD1. Germline CDR1 MNHEY, CDR2 SVGAGI. V dropped 5 bases and J dropped 2; count of bases not matched to a gene: 2. The CDR3 has 13 residues. CDR3 region: CASSPGGNYGYTF. CDR3 DNA: TGTGCCAGCAGTCCAGGGGGAAACTATGGCTACACCTTC.

The V and J genes are TRBV6-6 and TRBJ2-3; D is undetermined. The CDR3 extends over 16 amino acids. Deletions cut 2 bases from V and 4 bases from J, with 16 bases between. Germline lookup yields CDR1 MNHNY and CDR2 SVGAGI (reference sequence). CDR3 sequence reads: CASSYQPQLLPDTQYF. CDR3 coding DNA: TGTGCCAGCAGTTACCAACCTCAATTACTCCCAGATACGCAGTATTTT.